This TCR beta chain was identified in a study of shared clonotypes between healthy human individuals. Study-wide results and caveats: With a few donors compared, 4% to 5.5% of naive CD4 clonotypes were shared.

Produced via immunoSEQ multiplex PCR; TCRdb's table is partial and in-frame only. The sample lists some 2.1 million clones, roughly 95% occurring once. Regarding this clone: Its antigen is undetermined.

The specimen was naive CD4+ T cells sorted from blood. Indicated subset: CD45RA+ positively selected. The receptor was isolated from a man younger than 30 in good health.

CDR3 sequence: CASSWGSQGAGSPLHF. CDR3 sequence (DNA): TGCGCCAGCAGCTGGGGCTCCCAGGGGGCTGGATCACCCCTCCACTTT. This chain links TRBV5-1 with TRBJ1-6; 8 bases are a match to TRBD1. Unmatched junction bases numbered 12, after V lost 3 bases and J lost 10 bases. The CDR3 totals 16 residues. CDR1 is SGHRS, CDR2 YFSETQ, per germline.